This TCR beta chain was recovered during a study of blood T cell repertoires in COVID-19. Overall study context: T cells, B-cell-depleted T cells, or PBMCs provided the cDNA or gDNA that served as material.

This CDR3 comprises 11 residues. V shed 3 bases and J shed 7 bases, with 3 bases lying between them. Germline CDR1 reads MNHNY; CDR2 reads SVGAGI (reference sequence). Profiled with immunoSEQ multiplex PCR; TCRdb holds only in-frame clones, not every one. The sample lists 210,000 or so clones, roughly 80% occurring once. This clonotype originated in a human donor in a cohort sampled during active COVID-19. Sequencing was performed on peripheral blood. V gene TRBV6-6 combines with J gene TRBJ1-4, with D unclear. CDR3 amino acids: CASSYSEKLFF. CDR3 DNA: TGTGCCAGCAGTTATAGTGAAAAACTGTTTTTT.